There are many counts of the clone carrying this T cell receptor (beta chain). Its antigen remains unknown. Molecular-barcoded quantitative 5'-RACE produced these TCR beta libraries. TCRdb ran MiXCR on the 5' RACE reads and lists one entry per CDR3 protein. The sample holds about 240,000 distinct CDR3 sequences, around 9.2% seen once. This record belongs to a study of CD8 T cells in ankylosing spondylitis. Study-level findings and limits: Blood of patients with ankylosing spondylitis appeared to be characterized by a TCR beta motif of seven or eight highly homologous variants. Both synovial fluid and blood in reactive arthritis had previously been reported to carry some motif variants.

V gave up 3 bases and J gave up 3 bases; unmatched junction bases: 3. CDR1 is KGHDR, CDR2 SFDVKD, per germline. The CDR3 totals 14 residues. Sequencing input: blood, either unsorted or a sorted T cell fraction (not recorded which). The chain has TRBV24-1 and TRBJ1-1; 7 positions agree with TRBD1. The sequence was collected from a male donor with ankylosing spondylitis or in good health (not recorded which). The CDR3 DNA is TGTGCCACCAGTGATCGACAGGGCTACACTGAAGCTTTCTTT. Protein sequence: CATSDRQGYTEAFF.